This T cell receptor (beta chain) was recovered during a study of early T cells in non-severe SARS-CoV-2 infection. Study-wide context: Sequenced material consisted of bulk RNA (from unsorted whole blood), and chains were unpaired.

This clonotype turned up a few times. The antigen is unknown. TCRdb used MiXCR to reprocess the 5' RACE reads, holding one entry per CDR3 protein. Of 65,000 to 90,000 distinct CDR3 sequences listed, over 9% are singletons. Overall study findings and caveats: Private and CD4 specificities were missed by VDJdb matching, which favored anti-spike CD8 responses.

This sequence was found in an adult who was a healthcare worker with PCR-confirmed SARS-CoV-2 infection or an uninfected control (not recorded which). The sequencing input was whole blood.

CDR3 nucleotide sequence: TGTGCCAGCAGTCCCGGACGGAGCTCCTACAATGAGCAGTTCTTC. Amino acid sequence: CASSPGRSSYNEQFF. The chain has TRBV5-5 and TRBJ2-1; D remains ambiguous. This CDR3 comprises 15 residues. Germline loops: CDR1 SGHKS, CDR2 YYEKEE (reference sequence). Between the trimmed V and J ends, which lost 5 bases and 0 bases, there was a span of 12 bases.